The 25 T cell receptor beta chains in this list originate from one sample, sequenced in a study of OX40 agonist ivuxolimab in advanced cancers. Produced via immunoSEQ multiplex PCR; TCRdb's table is partial and in-frame only. The table has 40,000 to 60,000 clones, roughly 88% seen once. The sequencing here drew on CD4+ or CD8+ T cells sorted from blood, taken in a trial of the OX40 agonist ivuxolimab. The receptors were gathered from an adult with an advanced solid tumor such as melanoma, head and neck, liver or kidney cancer.

The gene calls are TRBV6-1 and TRBJ1-5; perhaps TRBD1 as D (5 bases). The CDR3 sequence is 18 residues long. The germline V gene has CDR1 MNHNS and CDR2 SASEGT. V was shortened by 0 bases and J by 6 bases, with 21 bases between the two germline ends. The CDR3 reads CASSEALLGQGATQPQHF. CDR3 DNA: TGTGCCAGCAGTGAAGCGCTTCTTGGACAAGGGGCCACTCAGCCCCAGCATTTT.

The chain uses TRBV28 and TRBJ2-3, with 10 positions matching TRBD2. The junction had 11 bases not matched to a gene; V was cut back by 7 bases and J by 7 bases. The CDR3 is 15 residues long. In germline, CDR1 is MDHEN, CDR2 SYDVKM. DNA for the CDR3: TGTGCCAGCACCCAAGGGCTAGCGGGGGAAAATACGCAGTATTTT. As protein: CASTQGLAGENTQYF.

CDR3 region: CAWRWRGVYEQYF. In DNA, the CDR3 is TGTGCCTGGAGATGGCGGGGGGTCTACGAGCAGTACTTC. The chain combines TRBV30 with TRBJ2-7; 8 bases are shared with TRBD2. The junction had 4 bases not matched to a gene; V was cut back by 3 bases and J by 3 bases. The CDR3 is 13 residues long. Germline V gene lookup returns CDR1 GTSNPN and CDR2 SVGIG (reference sequence).

This chain joins TRBV7-2 and TRBJ1-1, with 8 bases fitting TRBD1. This CDR3 spans 16 amino acids. The junction had 11 bases not matched to a gene; V was cut back by 1 base and J by 7 bases. CDR1 is SGHTA and CDR2 is FQGNSA in the germline V gene. The CDR3 loop is CASSLGRGNRGYEAFF. The CDR3 bases are TGTGCCAGCAGCTTAGGCAGGGGAAACAGGGGGTATGAAGCTTTCTTT.

The rearrangement uses TRBV28 and TRBJ2-1, with a tentative D call TRBD2 (5 bases). The germline V gene encodes CDR1 MDHEN and CDR2 SYDVKM. V was pared by 1 base and J by 2 bases, with 15 bases between. The CDR3 covers 17 residues. CDR3: CASSLYAGQQAYNEQFF. The CDR3 DNA reads as TGTGCCAGCAGTTTATATGCGGGCCAGCAGGCCTACAATGAGCAGTTCTTC.

This clone was seen just once. V usage is TRBV7-3 and J usage is TRBJ1-6; D ambiguous. Trimming shortened V by 5 bases and J by 6 bases, and 14 bases separated the two germline ends. Germline V gives CDR1 SGHTA, CDR2 FQGTGA. CDR3 length: 15 amino acids. The chain's CDR3 is CASSPGRPVNSPLHF. Here the CDR3 DNA reads TGTGCCAGCAGCCCCGGGAGGCCAGTTAATTCACCCCTCCACTTT.

The rearrangement links TRBV6-5 to TRBJ1-2; TRBD1 matches at 9 bases. The CDR3 loop spans 13 amino acids. Germline CDR1 and CDR2: MNHEY and SVGAGI. V lost 6 bases, J lost 4 bases, and 3 bases stayed unmatched. The CDR3 sequence is CASSRTGVYGYTF. CDR3 nucleotides: TGTGCCAGCAGCAGGACAGGGGTCTATGGCTACACCTTC.

The chain recombines TRBV9 with TRBJ2-2; the D gene is possibly TRBD2 (6 bases). V was shortened by 2 bases and J by 1 base, with 9 bases between the two germline ends. CDR1 and CDR2 (germline): SGDLS, YYNGEE. The CDR3 runs 15 residues. The CDR3 region is CASSVGGGNTGELFF. CDR3 sequence (DNA): TGTGCCAGCAGCGTTGGGGGAGGGAACACCGGGGAGCTGTTTTTT.

The chain employs TRBV23-1 and TRBJ1-6; 7 bases are shared with TRBD1. TRBV23-1 is an ORF for which the function is uncertain. This CDR3 spans 15 amino acids. Germline trimming cut 2 bases from V and 11 bases from J; bases unmatched to any gene: 9. The DNA of the CDR3 is TGCGCCAGCAGTCAAAACAGGGGAATAAGGGCACCCCTCCACTTT. It encodes CASSQNRGIRAPLHF.

The chain uses TRBV19 and TRBJ2-1, with D perhaps matching TRBD1 (6 bases). The V and J ends lost 6 bases and 6 bases respectively, with 18 bases between them. Germline lookup yields CDR1 LNHDA and CDR2 SQIVND (reference sequence). The CDR3 length is 15 residues. CDR3 region: CASRQSRGAINEQFF. As DNA, the CDR3 is TGTGCCAGTAGGCAAAGCAGGGGCGCTATCAATGAGCAGTTCTTC. Full variable domain (missing parts from reference TRBV19 and TRBJ2-1): DGGITQSPKYLFRKEGQNVTLSCEQNLNHDAMYWYRQDPGQGLRLIYYSQIVNDFQKGDIAEGYSVSREKKESFPLTVTSAQKNPTAFYLCASRQSRGAINEQFFGPGTRLTVL.

The chain recombines TRBV6-6 with TRBJ2-7; D ambiguous. V was trimmed by 0 bases and J by 0 bases, leaving 6 bases between them. CDR3 length: 14 amino acids. Germline CDR1 MNHNY, CDR2 SVGAGI (reference sequence). CDR3 residues: CASSYSLGSYEQYF. The CDR3 nucleotides are TGTGCCAGCAGTTACTCGTTGGGCTCCTACGAGCAGTACTTC.

The CDR3 reads CATAERGGGEQFF. As DNA, the CDR3 is TGTGCTACGGCGGAGCGGGGGGGCGGTGAGCAGTTCTTC. The chain uses TRBV2 and TRBJ2-1, with TRBD2 matching over 10 bases. Per germline, CDR1 SNHLY and CDR2 FYNNEI. The CDR3 runs to 13 residues.

This sequence joins TRBV19 and TRBJ2-3; no clear D. The CDR3 is 13 residues long. Germline V gene lookup returns CDR1 LNHDA and CDR2 SQIVND (reference sequence). V dropped 4 bases and J dropped 1 base, with 6 bases sitting between them. The CDR3 DNA follows: TGTGCCAGTAGTAAGGACGGCACAGATACGCAGTATTTT. It yields the protein CASSKDGTDTQYF.

The chain carries TRBV10-3 and TRBJ2-3; a weak D match, TRBD1 (5 bases). CDR3 length: 14 residues. Between the trimmed V and J ends, which lost 7 bases and 2 bases, there was a span of 13 bases. Germline lookup yields CDR1 ENHRY and CDR2 SYGVKD. In DNA form, the CDR3 reads TGTGCCATCAACAGCGAGGACAACACAGATACGCAGTATTTT. Translation gives CAINSEDNTDTQYF.

This chain connects TRBV15 to TRBJ2-7, with 10 bases matching TRBD1. CDR1 and CDR2 from the germline V gene are LNHNV and YYDKDF (reference sequence). With 1 base clipped from V and 6 bases from J, the junction kept 6 bases outside the gene matches. The CDR3 contains 15 residues. The CDR3: CATSRGGTGAAEQYF. The CDR3 coding sequence is TGTGCCACCAGCAGAGGGGGGACAGGGGCGGCCGAGCAGTACTTC. The variable domain in full, with the rest retrieved from reference TRBV15 and TRBJ2-7, is DAMVIQNPRYQVTQFGKPVTLSCSQTLNHNVMYWYQQKSSQAPKLLFHYYDKDFNNEADTPDNFQSRRPNTSFCFLDIRSPGLGDTAMYLCATSRGGTGAAEQYFGPGTRLTVT.

The genes are TRBV7-3 and TRBJ2-1; tentative D call: TRBD1 (5 bases). Looked up from germline, CDR1 is SGHTA and CDR2 is FQGTGA. The V gene lost 5 bases and the J gene lost 9 bases, with 17 bases spanning the gap. The CDR3 is 14 amino acids. CDR3 coding DNA: TGTGCCAGCAGCCCCGGACCAGCAAGGGGTGAGCAGTTCTTC. Its protein product is CASSPGPARGEQFF.

This chain uses TRBV30 with TRBJ1-1; D call uncertain. Deletions cut 5 bases from V and 7 bases from J, with 11 bases between. CDR3 size: 11 residues. The germline V gene has CDR1 GTSNPN and CDR2 SVGIG (reference sequence). The CDR3 is CAWDGYLEAFF. CDR3 DNA sequence: TGTGCCTGGGACGGTTATCTTGAAGCTTTCTTT.

This chain connects TRBV30 to TRBJ1-4; no firm D call. The V and J ends lost 3 bases and 6 bases respectively, with 14 bases between them. Germline CDR1 is GTSNPN and CDR2 is SVGIG (reference sequence). The CDR3 has 14 amino acids. CDR3: CAWSRTRWDEKLFF. The CDR3, as DNA: TGTGCCTGGAGCCGGACCCGGTGGGATGAAAAACTGTTTTTT.

The V and J genes are TRBV5-4 and TRBJ2-3; TRBD2 matches at 8 bases. Trimming at V came to 4 bases and at J to 1 base, leaving 8 bases not matched to a gene. CDR1 and CDR2 from the germline V gene are SGHNT and YYREEE (reference sequence). This CDR3 is built from 16 residues. CDR3 DNA sequence: TGTGCCAGCAGCCCATCCGTCGGGGGGGGCACAGATACGCAGTATTTT. It translates to CASSPSVGGGTDTQYF.

In this sample, this clone turned up once. The DNA for the CDR3 is TGTGCCAGCAGTGGGGGGACCCTAGCCAAAAACATTCAGTACTTC. Amino acids: CASSGGTLAKNIQYF. The rearrangement uses TRBV6-1 and TRBJ2-4; D may match TRBD1 or TRBD2 (5 bases each). The germline CDR1 and CDR2 sequences are MNHNS and SASEGT. Trimming took 4 bases from V and 0 from J, leaving 10 bases between them. The CDR3 runs to 15 residues.

The chain recombines TRBV19 with TRBJ2-1, with 15 bases fitting TRBD2. The V gene's germline CDR1 is LNHDA and CDR2 SQIVND (reference sequence). Trimming took 6 bases from V and 8 from J; bases not matched to a gene: 17. This CDR3 contains 19 residues. The CDR3 spells CASRERGRTSGRAGYEQFF. CDR3 bases: TGTGCCAGTAGGGAGAGGGGAAGGACTAGCGGGAGGGCCGGCTATGAGCAGTTCTTC.

The genes are TRBV28 and TRBJ2-5, with D possibly matching TRBD1 (5 bases). CDR1 MDHEN and CDR2 SYDVKM come from the germline V gene. The CDR3 consists of 15 residues. V lost 2 bases to trimming and J lost 2 bases, with 12 bases between them. The CDR3 loop reads CASSLDQGWQETQYF. DNA for the CDR3: TGTGCCAGCAGTTTAGATCAGGGTTGGCAAGAGACCCAGTACTTC.

The chain uses TRBV7-6 and TRBJ1-3, with D unresolved. The CDR3 runs to 18 residues. V shed 1 base and J shed 4 bases, with 20 bases lying between them. Germline V gene sequence: CDR1 SGHVS, CDR2 FNYEAQ. The CDR3 sequence: CASSLGGAGMGPGNTIYF. CDR3 nucleotides: TGTGCCAGCAGCTTAGGGGGAGCGGGGATGGGTCCCGGAAACACCATATATTTT.

The V call is TRBV5-4, the J call TRBJ1-2; 7 bases line up with TRBD1. The length of the CDR3 is 14 residues. Losses at the gene ends were 0 bases for V and 5 bases for J; bases not matched to a gene: 4. The V gene's germline CDR1 is SGHNT and CDR2 YYREEE (reference sequence). CDR3 sequence reads: CASSLDYRGYGYTF. The CDR3 DNA is TGTGCCAGCAGCTTGGATTACAGGGGTTATGGCTACACCTTC.

The CDR3 region is CASTLPPGGTEAFF. The CDR3 nucleotides read TGTGCCAGCACACTTCCCCCAGGGGGCACTGAAGCTTTCTTT. The chain has TRBV2 and TRBJ1-1; 7 nucleotides match TRBD1. This CDR3 comprises 14 residues. The V gene end was trimmed by 7 bases and the J gene end by 4 bases; junction bases not matched to a gene: 9. Germline CDR1 SNHLY, CDR2 FYNNEI. The full variable domain, in which reference TRBV2 and TRBJ1-1 provide the parts outside the CDR3, is EPEVTQTPSHQVTQMGQEVILRCVPISNHLYFYWYRQILGQKVEFLVSFYNNEISEKSEIFDDQFSVERPDGSNFTLKIRSTKLEDSAMYFCASTLPPGGTEAFFGQGTRLTVV.